These 30 T cell receptor beta chains originate from one sample sequenced in a study of Graves' ophthalmopathy and Graves' hyperthyroidism. Researchers took RNA transcripts and amplified TCR beta CDR3 regions from them. Scientists carried out first-round RT-PCR using HTBI primers and then a second-round multiplex PCR. One entry per CDR3 protein results from TCRdb running MiXCR on the multiplex PCR reads. The repertoire holds some 160,000 distinct CDR3 sequences, with around 39% as singletons. Sequenced material: peripheral blood. Source of these receptors: a man aged 25-40 years with Graves' ophthalmopathy.

At least ten counts were recorded for this clonotype. The CDR3 spells CASSHPSSYEQYF. DNA of the CDR3: TGTGCCAGTAGTCATCCCTCTTCCTACGAGCAGTACTTC. The chain carries TRBV19 and TRBJ2-7; D gene unclear. Germline CDR1 and CDR2: LNHDA and SQIVND (reference sequence). V shed 5 bases and J shed 1 base, with 9 bases lying between them. This CDR3 is 13 amino acids long.

This clonotype was detected many times. The chain carries TRBV19 and TRBJ2-4; D is possibly TRBD2 (5 bases). CDR1 is LNHDA, CDR2 SQIVND, per germline (reference sequence). The CDR3 extends over 15 amino acids. The ends were cut back, 3 bases at V and 8 bases at J, with 17 bases in the middle. The CDR3 DNA is TGTGCCAGTAGTATGACCCGTACAAACGGGGACATTCAGTACTTC. This gives the protein CASSMTRTNGDIQYF. Full variable domain (remainder filled in from reference TRBV19 and TRBJ2-4): DGGITQSPKYLFRKEGQNVTLSCEQNLNHDAMYWYRQDPGQGLRLIYYSQIVNDFQKGDIAEGYSVSREKKESFPLTVTSAQKNPTAFYLCASSMTRTNGDIQYFGAGTRLSVL.

The chain carries TRBV6-1 and TRBJ1-6; the match to TRBD1 covers 10 bases. With V trimmed by 5 bases and J by 9 bases, 7 bases remained unmatched. The CDR3 spans 15 residues. Germline CDR1 reads MNHNS; CDR2 reads SASEGT. The CDR3 reads CASSSQGQGTSPLHF. The CDR3 DNA is TGTGCCAGCAGTAGCCAGGGACAGGGGACTTCACCCCTCCACTTT.

This clonotype was seen ten or more times. This chain uses TRBV20-1 with TRBJ2-5; the match to TRBD1 covers 8 bases. The CDR3 contains 13 residues. CDR1 DFQATT and CDR2 SNEGSKA come from the germline V gene (reference sequence). The V gene end was trimmed by 3 bases and the J gene end by 1 base; junction bases not matched to a gene: 1. The CDR3 is CSASGTGQETQYF. DNA of the CDR3: TGCAGTGCTAGCGGGACAGGCCAAGAGACCCAGTACTTC.

This clonotype was detected ten times or more. This sequence joins TRBV12-3 or TRBV12-4 and TRBJ2-5; D call uncertain. V gave up 3 bases and J gave up 0 bases, with 14 bases separating them. CDR3 length: 16 residues. The CDR3 nucleotides read TGTGCCAGCAGTTTTGATAACCCAGTCTACCAAGAGACCCAGTACTTC. Its protein is CASSFDNPVYQETQYF.

The chain carries TRBV24-1 and TRBJ1-5; D is unclear. The V gene's germline CDR1 is KGHDR and CDR2 SFDVKD. The CDR3 runs to 12 residues. V was pared by 4 bases and J by 4 bases, with 4 bases between. This chain's CDR3 is CATSETNQPQHF. The CDR3 DNA is TGTGCCACCAGTGAGACAAATCAGCCCCAGCATTTT.

This clonotype showed up many times. The V and J genes are TRBV28 and TRBJ1-2; 7 bases map to TRBD1. Germline V gene sequence: CDR1 MDHEN, CDR2 SYDVKM. Trimming cost V 3 bases and J 5 bases; bases outside gene matches: 6. The CDR3 is made up of 14 amino acids. CDR3 region: CASSFRGKNYGYTF. The CDR3 coding sequence is TGTGCCAGCAGTTTCAGGGGGAAAAATTATGGCTACACCTTC.

The sample holds many counts of this clonotype. The V and J genes are TRBV12-3 or TRBV12-4 and TRBJ2-6, with no clear D. Trimming took off 11 bases at V and 2 bases at J, with 13 bases between the two ends. The CDR3 has 14 amino acids. As DNA, the CDR3 is TGTGCCGCCAGCAGCCGGGCTGGGGCCAACGTCCTGACTTTC. It is translated as CAASSRAGANVLTF.

J is TRBJ1-1 and V is TRBV11-2; the D is unclear. This CDR3 spans 14 amino acids. V lost 3 bases and J 2 bases, leaving 10 bases between the germline ends. Germline V gives CDR1 SGHAT, CDR2 FQNNGV. The chain's CDR3 is CASSFGVGNTEAFF. CDR3 sequence (DNA): TGTGCCAGCAGCTTTGGGGTTGGAAACACTGAAGCTTTCTTT.

This clonotype was seen repeatedly, ten times or more. The chain carries TRBV28 and TRBJ2-7, with D possibly being TRBD1 (5 bases). Germline V gene data show CDR1 as MDHEN and CDR2 as SYDVKM. This CDR3 is built from 16 residues. V lost 4 bases and J 3 bases, leaving 19 bases between the germline ends. The CDR3 sequence: CASSYSPATEYYEQYF. DNA of the CDR3: TGTGCCAGCAGTTACTCCCCCGCGACAGAATACTACGAGCAGTACTTC.

This clonotype was counted many times. This chain connects TRBV6-5 to TRBJ2-7, with D possibly being TRBD2 (7 bases). The ends were cut back, 6 bases at V and 2 bases at J, with 20 bases in the middle. The CDR3 contains 16 residues. In germline, CDR1 is MNHEY, CDR2 SVGAGI. The CDR3 DNA is TGTGCCAGCAGGAGGGGGGCCTCGGGAGGCCCCTACGAGCAGTACTTC. It is translated as CASRRGASGGPYEQYF.

This clonotype was found many times. The chain uses TRBV11-2 and TRBJ2-7; 10 bases map to TRBD2. The V gene's germline CDR1 is SGHAT and CDR2 FQNNGV. This CDR3 region has 16 residues. Trimming at V came to 4 bases and at J to 0 bases, leaving 6 bases not matched to a gene. The CDR3 DNA reads TGTGCCAGCAGCTCGGCCGGGACTAGCGCCTCCTACGAGCAGTACTTC. Translated: CASSSAGTSASYEQYF.

At least ten counts were recorded for this clonotype. The chain employs TRBV28 and TRBJ2-4; 10 bases fit TRBD2. Germline assignment: CDR1 MDHEN and CDR2 SYDVKM. The V gene end was trimmed by 5 bases and the J gene end by 0 bases; junction bases not matched to a gene: 19. There are 21 residues in the CDR3. CDR3: CASSPRGGEREGLLAKNIQYF. Here the CDR3 DNA reads TGTGCCAGCAGTCCCCGAGGGGGAGAGCGGGAGGGCCTTTTAGCCAAAAACATTCAGTACTTC.

This rearrangement joins TRBV30 to TRBJ2-5; weak D call: TRBD2 (6 bases). The CDR3 is made up of 12 amino acids. CDR1 and CDR2 (germline): GTSNPN, SVGIG (reference sequence). The V and J ends lost 7 bases and 5 bases respectively, with 14 bases between them. The CDR3: CASRDSGETQYF. CDR3 nucleotide sequence: TGTGCCTCTAGGGACTCCGGGGAGACCCAGTACTTC.

In this sample, this clonotype turned up many times. The gene calls are TRBV10-3 and TRBJ2-7; D is perhaps TRBD2 (7 bases). The CDR3 is 15 residues long. Germline CDR1 ENHRY, CDR2 SYGVKD. V was trimmed by 5 bases and J by 6 bases, leaving 20 bases between them. The CDR3 sequence: CAISPRGEGRSEQYF. The CDR3 DNA is TGTGCCATCAGTCCTAGGGGGGAGGGCCGGAGCGAGCAGTACTTC.

This clonotype was found many times. V usage is TRBV27 and J usage is TRBJ1-1; 9 bases align to TRBD1. The germline V gene encodes CDR1 MNHEY and CDR2 SMNVEV (reference sequence). V dropped 2 bases and J dropped 0; count of bases not matched to a gene: 1. The CDR3 spans 15 residues. Written as DNA, the CDR3 is TGTGCCAGCAGTTTACGACAGGGGGTGAACACTGAAGCTTTCTTT. This codes for CASSLRQGVNTEAFF.

With regard to this clonotype: At one end, the junction sequence differs from germline, possibly due to a read error. The rearrangement joins TRBV10-3 to TRBJ2-7, with a weak D call TRBD2 (6 bases). CDR1 and CDR2 (germline): ENHRY, SYGVKD. This CDR3 contains 12 residues. The CDR3 DNA is TGTGCCAGCAGTTACTCGACGGGAGTCCTGTACTTC. Protein sequence: CASSYSTGVLYF.

The sample holds many counts of this clonotype. The rearrangement links TRBV5-1 to TRBJ1-6; D is perhaps TRBD1 (6 bases). The ends were cut back, 3 bases at V and 7 bases at J, with 14 bases in the middle. This CDR3 spans 15 amino acids. CDR1 is SGHRS, CDR2 YFSETQ, per germline. CDR3 DNA: TGCGCCAGCAGCTCTGGGACATCTGGAAATTCACCCCTCCACTTT. Its translation is CASSSGTSGNSPLHF.

This clonotype was recorded only once. The V gene is TRBV12-3 or TRBV12-4, the J gene TRBJ2-5, with D tentatively TRBD1 (5 bases). Trimming pared 4 bases from V and 5 bases from J, leaving 17 bases between. The CDR3 loop spans 15 amino acids. CDR3 residues: CASSYSKGARETQYF. In DNA, the CDR3 is TGTGCCAGCAGTTACTCGAAAGGGGCAAGGGAGACCCAGTACTTC.

The chain uses TRBV12-3 or TRBV12-4 and TRBJ2-4, with D unresolved. This CDR3 is 12 amino acids long. V was pared by 5 bases and J by 3 bases, with 5 bases between. CDR3 sequence: CASSPGKNIQYF. The CDR3, as DNA: TGTGCCAGCAGTCCTGGCAAAAACATTCAGTACTTC.

This clonotype was picked up many times. This chain links TRBV28 with TRBJ2-2; no firm D call. The germline V gene has CDR1 MDHEN and CDR2 SYDVKM. This CDR3 is 15 amino acids long. Trimming removed 3 bases at V and 0 bases at J, with 8 bases between. The CDR3 nucleotides are TGTGCCAGCAGTTTCGGGCAGCCGAACACCGGGGAGCTGTTTTTT. Translated, it gives CASSFGQPNTGELFF.

This chain uses TRBV6-1 with TRBJ1-2; D is unresolved. Per the germline V gene, CDR1 is MNHNS and CDR2 is SASEGT. The ends were cut back, 7 bases at V and 6 bases at J, with 9 bases in the middle. This CDR3 is built from 11 residues. CDR3 sequence: CASKLKDGYTF. The CDR3 DNA reads as TGTGCCAGCAAGTTGAAGGATGGCTACACCTTC.

This clonotype was observed many times. The J gene is TRBJ2-5, the V gene TRBV12-5, with 8 nucleotides matching TRBD2. The germline CDR1 and CDR2 sequences are LGHNT and FRNRAP. J was trimmed by 0 bases and V by 2 bases; bases with no gene match: 5. CDR3 length: 16 amino acids. CDR3 DNA sequence: TGTGCTAGTGGTTTGACTAGCGGCAGAGACCAAGAGACCCAGTACTTC. Amino acid sequence: CASGLTSGRDQETQYF.

This clonotype was counted at least ten times. The rearrangement joins TRBV12-3 or TRBV12-4 to TRBJ1-2; D not certain. The CDR3 is 12 amino acids. The germline V and J ends were trimmed by 5 bases and 8 bases, with 12 bases remaining between them. The CDR3 DNA reads TGTGCCAGCAGTCCGACACATCGGGGCTACACCTTC. Encoded protein: CASSPTHRGYTF.

The chain carries TRBV20-1 and TRBJ2-2; 7 positions match TRBD1. Germline assignment: CDR1 DFQATT and CDR2 SNEGSKA (reference sequence). With V trimmed by 3 bases and J by 0 bases, 16 bases remained unmatched. The CDR3 has 19 residues. Written as DNA, the CDR3 is TGCAGTGCTAGGGCCCCCCTAGGACAGGCCGCCACGAACACCGGGGAGCTGTTTTTT. Amino acids: CSARAPLGQAATNTGELFF.

The chain carries TRBV20-1 and TRBJ1-2; D ambiguous. Trimming removed 0 bases from V and 4 bases from J, with 9 bases in between. There are 13 residues in the CDR3. Per germline, CDR1 DFQATT and CDR2 SNEGSKA (reference sequence). CDR3 region: CSARDPTIYGYTF. DNA of the CDR3: TGCAGTGCTAGAGACCCTACGATCTATGGCTACACCTTC.

This clonotype was recorded at least ten times. The chain carries TRBV7-6 and TRBJ2-2; the match to TRBD2 covers 8 bases. Germline CDR1 and CDR2: SGHVS and FNYEAQ. The CDR3 contains 17 residues. V gave up 0 bases and J gave up 0 bases; unmatched junction bases: 3. CDR3 sequence (DNA): TGTGCCAGCAGCTTAGCGCTTAGCGGGGCGAACACCGGGGAGCTGTTTTTT. This translates into CASSLALSGANTGELFF.

Concerning this clonotype: Sequence at one end of the junction differs from germline and may be a read error. The V and J genes are TRBV24-1 and TRBJ1-5; D not certain. This CDR3 has 15 amino acids. The germline CDR1 and CDR2 sequences are KGHDR and SFDVKD. CDR3 nucleotides: TGTGCCACCAGTGATTCCAAGAGAGGCAATCATCCCCAGCATTTT. Its translation: CATSDSKRGNHPQHF.

A few counts support this clonotype. V and J are TRBV27 and TRBJ2-7; D perhaps matches TRBD1 (5 bases). There are 13 residues in the CDR3. CDR1 is MNHEY and CDR2 is SMNVEV in the germline V gene (reference sequence). V lost 0 bases, J lost 6 bases, and 9 bases lay in between. The CDR3 sequence: CASSLSGQPEQYF. As DNA, the CDR3 is TGTGCCAGCAGTTTATCGGGGCAACCCGAGCAGTACTTC.

The chain employs TRBV19 and TRBJ2-5; tentatively, D is TRBD2 (6 bases). Between the trimmed V and J ends, which lost 5 bases and 1 base, there was a span of 11 bases. The CDR3 has 14 amino acids. Germline assignment: CDR1 LNHDA and CDR2 SQIVND (reference sequence). This CDR3 is CASSGRTIQETQYF. The CDR3 DNA is TGTGCCAGTAGTGGGAGGACGATCCAAGAGACCCAGTACTTC.